This TCR beta chain was documented in a study of blood T cells in healthy people across ages. The CDR3 contains 14 residues. Germline CDR1 reads MDHEN; CDR2 reads SYDVKM. V was clipped by 3 bases and J by 4 bases, with 13 bases between them. As for this clonotype: Its antigen is as yet unknown.

The authors ran a second PCR of roughly 7 to 11 cycles using a sample-barcoded 5' primer and a J-beta primer mix. Using its own MiXCR run on the 5' RACE reads, TCRdb lists one record per CDR3 protein. The sample includes some 700,000 distinct CDR3 sequences, about 20% seen only once; the top ten take roughly 22%. Study-wide results and caveats: Aged donors had fewer naive CD4+ cells and lower diversity than long-lived donors. It was not known whether donors were CMV positive (a possible confounder of expanded clonotype changes). The percentage of naive T cells correlated strongly with TCR beta diversity.

This TCR was recovered from a man between 65 and 85 years old in good health. The rearrangement links TRBV28 to TRBJ2-7; D is uncertain. Sequencing input: blood. This CDR3 reads CASSLVPLNYEQYF. The CDR3 nucleotides read TGTGCCAGCAGTTTGGTGCCCCTTAATTACGAGCAGTACTTC.